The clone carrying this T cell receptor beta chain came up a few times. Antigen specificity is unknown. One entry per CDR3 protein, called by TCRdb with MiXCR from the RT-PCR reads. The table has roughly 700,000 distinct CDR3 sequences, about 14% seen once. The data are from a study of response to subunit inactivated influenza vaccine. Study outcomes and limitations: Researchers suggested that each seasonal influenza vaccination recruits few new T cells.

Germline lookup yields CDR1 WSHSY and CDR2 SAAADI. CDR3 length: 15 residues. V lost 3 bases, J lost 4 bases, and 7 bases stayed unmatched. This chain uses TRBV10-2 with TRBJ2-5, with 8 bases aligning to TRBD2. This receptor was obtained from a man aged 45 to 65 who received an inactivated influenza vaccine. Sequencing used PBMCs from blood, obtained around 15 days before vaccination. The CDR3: CASSEPGGGAETQYF. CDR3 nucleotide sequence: TGCGCCAGCAGTGAACCGGGGGGGGGAGCAGAGACCCAGTACTTC.